The rows below give T cell receptor beta chains drawn from one sample of a study of immune cell composition in non-small cell lung cancer. Clones were read by immunoSEQ multiplex PCR, and TCRdb kept only the in-frame ones, dropping some. Of some 9,200 clones in the sample, about 63% were seen once. The sample taken for sequencing was lung tumor tissue. The receptors stem from a human donor with non-small cell lung cancer. CDR3s include the opening cysteine and the closing phenylalanine or tryptophan. The order of the fields is clone size, D gene, J gene, V gene, CDR3 protein, CDR3 DNA. D genes are given only for firm matches. The size of a clone is reported for some rows only, either as once, few or many, or as a class for expanded clones.

few TRBD1 TRBJ1-1 TRBV19 CASSIPGGRGTEAFF TGTGCCAGTAGTATCCCAGGGGGCAGGGGAACTGAAGCTTTCTTT
NA NA TRBJ2-6 TRBV28 CASSLLGPQGSGANVLTF TGTGCCAGCAGTTTATTGGGGCCGCAGGGCTCTGGGGCCAACGTCCTGACTTTC
NA NA TRBJ1-5 TRBV6-6 CASSYAAAGQPQHF TGTGCCAGCAGTTACGCGGCCGCGGGTCAGCCCCAGCATTTT
NA TRBD1 TRBJ1-5 TRBV30 CTWSPRDRGLYGFQPQHF TGTACCTGGAGCCCTAGGGACAGGGGGCTTTACGGTTTTCAGCCCCAGCATTTT
few TRBD1 TRBJ1-6 TRBV7-9 CASSRGRTGTSSYNSPLHF TGTGCCAGCAGCCGCGGAAGGACAGGGACCAGCTCCTATAATTCACCCCTCCACTTT
NA NA TRBJ2-2 TRBV19 CASSIREGAPGTGELFF TGTGCCAGTAGTATCCGGGAGGGGGCGCCGGGCACCGGGGAGCTGTTTTTT
few NA TRBJ1-4 TRBV10-3 CAIRAATNEKLFF TGTGCCATCAGGGCTGCAACTAATGAAAAACTGTTTTTT
NA NA TRBJ2-1 TRBV27 CASRPEWAGSLDEQFF TGTGCCAGCAGACCCGAGTGGGCGGGTAGTTTAGATGAGCAGTTCTTC
NA NA TRBJ1-1 TRBV27 CASSPLQVNTEAFF TGTGCCAGCAGTCCCCTGCAGGTGAACACTGAAGCTTTCTTT
NA TRBD1 TRBJ1-6 TRBV14 CASSQDATGVGSPLHF TGTGCCAGCAGCCAAGATGCGACAGGGGTTGGATCACCCCTCCACTTT
NA NA TRBJ1-5 TRBV6-1 CASSRSDTNQPQHF TGTGCCAGCAGCCGATCGGACACCAATCAGCCCCAGCATTTT
NA NA TRBJ1-5 TRBV19 CASSIVWGNQPQHF TGTGCCAGTAGTATAGTCTGGGGCAATCAGCCCCAGCATTTT
once NA TRBJ1-5 TRBV30 CAWSQIGLWNQPQHF TGTGCCTGGAGTCAGATTGGGCTCTGGAATCAGCCCCAGCATTTT
NA TRBD1 TRBJ1-5 TRBV28 CASRPMDRGIGQPQHF TGTGCCAGCAGACCAATGGACAGGGGGATAGGGCAGCCCCAGCATTTT